What follows are 28 T cell receptor beta chains derived from one specimen sequenced in a study of blood T cells in healthy people across ages. Combining a sample-barcoded 5' primer with a J-beta primer mix, a second PCR ran for about 7 to 11 cycles. MiXCR, applied by TCRdb to the 5' RACE reads, yields one record per CDR3 protein. This table has about 290,000 distinct CDR3 sequences, roughly 27% appearing once. Source material: blood. The receptors here all came from a woman aged 70 to 79 in good health.

This clonotype came up a few times. The V call is TRBV29-1, the J call TRBJ1-4; maybe TRBD1 (5 bases). The CDR3 totals 10 residues. V was clipped by 4 bases and J by 14 bases, with 11 bases between them. In germline, CDR1 is SQVTM, CDR2 ANQGSEA. DNA for the CDR3: TGCAGCGTTGGAGACAGCCATCTGTTTTTT. Translated: CSVGDSHLFF.

This clonotype was recorded many times. The chain recombines TRBV20-1 with TRBJ2-1; 9 nucleotides align to TRBD1. The CDR3 contains 14 residues. Germline V gene lookup returns CDR1 DFQATT and CDR2 SNEGSKA (reference sequence). Unmatched junction bases numbered 6, after V lost 5 bases and J lost 4 bases. DNA of the CDR3: TGCAGTGCTCTCACAGGGGGCCTTTACAATGAGCAGTTCTTC. Amino acid sequence: CSALTGGLYNEQFF.

V is TRBV12-5 and J is TRBJ2-5; possible D gene TRBD2, 6 bases. The CDR3 sequence is 17 residues long. Germline V CDR1 and CDR2: LGHNT, FRNRAP. The ends were cut back, 8 bases at V and 4 bases at J, with 26 bases in the middle. CDR3 bases: TGTGCTAGTTTTCCTTTCATCGCGGGAAGTCGGGTAGAGACCCAGTACTTC. Residues: CASFPFIAGSRVETQYF.

The chain is built from TRBV5-1 and TRBJ1-3; D may be TRBD1 (6 bases). Trimming shortened V by 5 bases and J by 3 bases, and 15 bases separated the two germline ends. This CDR3 comprises 15 residues. Germline V gene lookup returns CDR1 SGHRS and CDR2 YFSETQ. The CDR3 spells CASSAGGANGNTIYF. The CDR3 region has the DNA TGCGCCAGCAGTGCGGGGGGCGCGAATGGAAACACCATATATTTT.

This clonotype was counted a few times. This chain connects TRBV28 to TRBJ2-5, with D perhaps TRBD2 (6 bases). The V end was cut by 3 bases, the J end by 9 bases, with 14 bases between. The CDR3 length is 13 residues. Germline assignment: CDR1 MDHEN and CDR2 SYDVKM. Here the CDR3 reads CASSFGLLEAQYF. In DNA form, the CDR3 reads TGTGCCAGCAGTTTTGGACTACTTGAGGCCCAGTACTTC.

This clonotype was observed a handful of times. The chain is built from TRBV20-1 and TRBJ2-2, with D uncertain. Germline assignment: CDR1 DFQATT and CDR2 SNEGSKA (reference sequence). Trimming stripped 0 bases from V and 0 bases from J, with 17 bases between. The CDR3 totals 18 residues. The DNA of the CDR3 is TGCAGTGCTAGAGATCCTATCAAATCCGGAGCGAACACCGGGGAGCTGTTTTTT. It is translated as CSARDPIKSGANTGELFF.

The chain combines TRBV4-1 with TRBJ1-2; TRBD1 agrees at 7 bases. Germline lookup yields CDR1 MGHRA and CDR2 YSYEKL. With V trimmed by 5 bases and J by 3 bases, 12 bases remained unmatched. The CDR3 sequence is 16 residues long. The CDR3 nucleotides are TGCGCCAGCAGCATCCCCGACAGGGTTTGGGACTATGGCTACACCTTC. The encoded protein is CASSIPDRVWDYGYTF.

The chain links TRBV5-1 to TRBJ2-1; 7 bases fit TRBD2. The V and J ends lost 0 bases and 6 bases, in that order; junction bases with no gene match: 6. Germline assignment: CDR1 SGHRS and CDR2 YFSETQ. CDR3 length: 15 amino acids. CDR3 sequence (DNA): TGCGCCAGCAGCTTGGGCGGGAGTGTCGGCAATGAGCAGTTCTTC. Translated, it gives CASSLGGSVGNEQFF.

The rearrangement uses TRBV19 and TRBJ2-7; tentative D call: TRBD1 (6 bases). Germline CDR1 is LNHDA and CDR2 is SQIVND (reference sequence). This CDR3 region has 11 residues. The V end lost 10 bases, the J end lost 4 bases, and 11 bases lay between the germline ends. Here the CDR3 reads CANAGQYEQYF. DNA of the CDR3: TGTGCCAACGCCGGACAGTACGAGCAGTACTTC.

CDR3 in DNA: TGCGCCAGCTTAGGACTGAATGAGCAGTTCTTC. Its translation: CASLGLNEQFF. The V and J genes are TRBV5-1 and TRBJ2-1; D perhaps matches TRBD2 (5 bases). Per germline, CDR1 SGHRS and CDR2 YFSETQ. This CDR3 is built from 11 residues. Trimming left V 7 bases short and J 7 bases short, with 9 bases between. Variable domain in full (rest from reference TRBV5-1 and TRBJ2-1): KAGVTQTPRYLIKTRGQQVTLSCSPISGHRSVSWYQQTPGQGLQFLFEYFSETQRNKGNFPGRFSGRQFSNSRSEMNVSTLELGDSALYLCASLGLNEQFFGPGTRLTVL.

The chain links TRBV28 to TRBJ2-5; 11 positions agree with TRBD1. The J call may be mistaken, given a closer DNA end match to TRBJ2-7. The CDR3 extends over 15 amino acids. The germline CDR1 and CDR2 sequences are MDHEN and SYDVKM. The CDR3 here is CASTPSGTGGYEQYF. In nucleotides, the CDR3 is TGTGCCAGCACCCCAAGCGGGACAGGGGGCTACGAGCAGTACTTC.

The rearrangement joins TRBV4-1 to TRBJ2-5, with TRBD2 as a possible D gene (6 bases). With the DNA end fitting TRBJ2-7 better, the J assignment may be wrong. This CDR3 contains 15 residues. The V gene's germline CDR1 is MGHRA and CDR2 YSYEKL. The CDR3 nucleotides read TGCGCCAGCAGCCAAGACGGTGGGAGGAGGTACGAGCAGTACTTC. This gives the protein CASSQDGGRRYEQYF.

This chain connects TRBV2 to TRBJ2-3, with D possibly matching TRBD1 (6 bases). Looked up from germline, CDR1 is SNHLY and CDR2 is FYNNEI. This CDR3 is built from 14 residues. Trimming took 2 bases from V and 10 from J, leaving 16 bases between them. The CDR3 coding sequence is TGTGCCAGCAGTGAAACCCGACAGGCTTTTGCGCAGTATTTT. Protein product: CASSETRQAFAQYF.

This clonotype has a count of ten or more. This chain connects TRBV5-1 to TRBJ2-7; the D is unclear. This CDR3 comprises 13 residues. V gave up 4 bases and J gave up 2 bases, with 10 bases separating them. Germline assignment: CDR1 SGHRS and CDR2 YFSETQ. The CDR3 DNA is TGCGCCAGCAGCAATGGAGACCCCTACGAGCAGTACTTC. It translates to CASSNGDPYEQYF.

V and J are TRBV5-1 and TRBJ2-4; 8 bases are a match to TRBD1. V shed 3 bases and J 1 base; nucleotides not matched to a gene: 6. Germline assignment: CDR1 SGHRS and CDR2 YFSETQ. CDR3 size: 16 residues. The CDR3 sequence is CASSSTGGLAKNIQYF. CDR3 DNA sequence: TGCGCCAGCAGCTCCACAGGGGGTTTGGCCAAAAACATTCAGTACTTC.

This clonotype was counted only a few times. This chain joins TRBV28 and TRBJ2-3, with TRBD2 matching over 10 bases. There are 13 residues in the CDR3. V shed 11 bases and J 6 bases; nucleotides not matched to a gene: 8. CDR1 MDHEN and CDR2 SYDVKM come from the germline V gene. This CDR3 reads CAGSSGRYDTQYF. The CDR3 region has the DNA TGTGCCGGATCTAGCGGGAGATACGATACGCAGTATTTT.

V is TRBV20-1 and J is TRBJ1-2; 9 nucleotides agree with TRBD1. V shed 0 bases, J shed 3 bases, and the junction held 11 bases outside the gene matches. Per the germline V gene, CDR1 is DFQATT and CDR2 is SNEGSKA (reference sequence). The CDR3 spans 17 residues. The CDR3 nucleotides read TGCAGTGCTAGAGATGGGATTGGGACAGGGATTTACTATGGCTACACCTTC. Translated, it gives CSARDGIGTGIYYGYTF.

Only a few counts were recorded for this clonotype. The rearrangement links TRBV25-1 to TRBJ2-7, with D unresolved. The CDR3 contains 15 residues. The V end was cut by 1 base, the J end by 1 base, with 11 bases between. Germline V gene lookup returns CDR1 MGHDK and CDR2 SYGVNS. DNA of the CDR3: TGTGCCAGCAGTGAATTGTCGGGTCCTTCCTACGAGCAGTACTTC. This translates into CASSELSGPSYEQYF.

This chain uses TRBV7-2 with TRBJ1-4, with D maybe TRBD1 (5 bases). Germline V gene data show CDR1 as SGHTA and CDR2 as FQGNSA. V lost 3 bases, J lost 4 bases, and 9 bases lay in between. The CDR3 extends over 14 amino acids. The CDR3: CASSFGRGNEKLFF. CDR3 coding DNA: TGTGCCAGCAGCTTCGGGAGGGGTAATGAAAAACTGTTTTTT.

The chain couples TRBV14 to TRBJ2-3, with 7 bases that match TRBD1. The CDR3 has 17 residues. CDR1 and CDR2 (germline): SGHDN, FVKESK. Germline trimming cut 0 bases from V and 2 bases from J; bases unmatched to any gene: 8. CDR3: CASSQDWGKGATDTQYF. For the CDR3, the DNA is TGTGCCAGCAGCCAAGATTGGGGGAAGGGGGCCACAGATACGCAGTATTTT.

This clonotype showed up just a few times. The chain has TRBV3-1 and TRBJ2-2, with D maybe TRBD2 (6 bases). The V gene lost 4 bases and the J gene lost 4 bases, with 22 bases spanning the gap. CDR1 and CDR2 from the germline V gene are LGHDT and YNNKEL (reference sequence). CDR3 length equals 18 residues. For the CDR3, the DNA is TGTGCCAGCAGCCCTTACGCCGCGGGGCTCTTTTTCACCGGGGAGCTGTTTTTT. It translates to CASSPYAAGLFFTGELFF.

This clonotype was seen more than once but under ten times. V usage is TRBV7-2 and J usage is TRBJ2-7; possibly TRBD2 for D (5 bases). Germline loops: CDR1 SGHTA, CDR2 FQGNSA. The V and J ends lost 5 bases and 5 bases respectively, with 16 bases between them. There are 14 residues in the CDR3. As DNA, the CDR3 is TGTGCCAGCAGCCCGCCCACTAGTTTCGACGAGCAGTACTTC. Protein: CASSPPTSFDEQYF. Full variable domain (remainder filled in from reference TRBV7-2 and TRBJ2-7): GAGVSQSPSNKVTEKGKDVELRCDPISGHTALYWYRQSLGQGLEFLIYFQGNSAPDKSGLPSDRFSAERTGGSVSTLTIQRTQQEDSAVYLCASSPPTSFDEQYFGPGTRLTVT.

This clonotype was seen a few times. CDR3 coding DNA: TGCACCGCCTTAAGGTGGGAGACCCAGTACTTC. Protein: CTALRWETQYF. The genes are TRBV29-1 and TRBJ2-5; D call uncertain. Germline CDR1 reads SQVTM; CDR2 reads ANQGSEA. CDR3 size: 11 residues.

In its sample, this clonotype was seen a few times. The J gene is TRBJ1-5, the V gene TRBV12-3 or TRBV12-4; a possible D gene is TRBD1 (6 bases). Trimming shortened V by 2 bases and J by 3 bases, and 14 bases separated the two germline ends. This CDR3 region has 16 residues. The chain's CDR3 is CASSLSGGPANQPQHF. CDR3 bases: TGTGCCAGCAGTTTAAGTGGGGGGCCGGCCAATCAGCCCCAGCATTTT.

This clonotype was observed a handful of times. This sequence joins TRBV3-1 and TRBJ2-5; TRBD2 aligns across 7 bases. The germline V gene has CDR1 LGHDT and CDR2 YNNKEL (reference sequence). J gave up 4 bases and V 0 bases, and 14 bases lay outside the gene matches. This CDR3 is 18 amino acids long. The CDR3 sequence: CASSQDGLAGEAVETQYF. For the CDR3, the DNA is TGTGCCAGCAGCCAAGACGGGCTGGCGGGAGAGGCCGTAGAGACCCAGTACTTC.

There are a few counts of this clonotype. The CDR3 spells CSVDVGSTEAFF. As DNA, the CDR3 is TGCAGCGTTGACGTCGGGAGCACTGAAGCTTTCTTT. J is TRBJ1-1 and V is TRBV29-1; D is uncertain. Per the germline V gene, CDR1 is SQVTM and CDR2 is ANQGSEA. The length of the CDR3 is 12 residues. V shed 3 bases and J shed 4 bases, with 9 bases lying between them.

The rearrangement links TRBV11-2 to TRBJ2-5, with D tentatively TRBD2 (7 bases). TRBJ2-1 matches the DNA end more closely, so the J call is doubtful. Germline assignment: CDR1 SGHAT and CDR2 FQNNGV. CDR3 length: 17 residues. CDR3 in DNA: TGTGCCAGCAGCCTCCGGGGGGCGAGTCTGTTCAATGATGAGCAGTTCTTC. Its translation: CASSLRGASLFNDEQFF.

The genes are TRBV20-1 and TRBJ2-1; TRBD2 agrees at 13 bases. Germline V gene data show CDR1 as DFQATT and CDR2 as SNEGSKA (reference sequence). This CDR3 comprises 17 residues. With V trimmed by 5 bases and J by 4 bases, 11 bases remained unmatched. The CDR3 nucleotides read TGCAGTGCTGGAGGGGGTACTAGCGGGAGGGGGTACAATGAGCAGTTCTTC. Its protein is CSAGGGTSGRGYNEQFF.